These T cell receptor beta chains were read from a single sample in a study of shared clonotypes between healthy human individuals. Generated by immunoSEQ multiplex PCR, the TCRdb table keeps only in-frame clones and is missing some. In the table there are some 2.1 million clones, just under 95% of which are singletons. The specimen sequenced was naive CD8+ T cells from PBMCs. Receptors were obtained from a young man in good health. Some clones in this sample may be carry-over from other donors' samples. CDR3s include the opening cysteine and the closing phenylalanine or tryptophan. Fields, in order: D gene, J gene, V gene, CDR3 DNA, CDR3 protein. D genes are given only for firm matches.

D gene: -
J gene: TRBJ1-2
V gene: TRBV7-8
CDR3 DNA: TGTGCCAGCAGCTTAGGGGGGGCGAGAAATAACTATGGCTACACCTTC
CDR3 protein: CASSLGGARNNYGYTF

D gene: -
J gene: TRBJ1-2
V gene: TRBV12-5
CDR3 DNA: TGTGCTAGTGGTTTGACGGGATACTCCGGAAGCTATGGCTACACCTTC
CDR3 protein: CASGLTGYSGSYGYTF

D gene: -
J gene: TRBJ2-3
V gene: TRBV28
CDR3 DNA: TGTGCCAGCAGTTCCGACGGGGGAACGCAGTATTTT
CDR3 protein: CASSSDGGTQYF

D gene: -
J gene: TRBJ1-2
V gene: TRBV28
CDR3 DNA: TGTGCCAGCAGTTTACGTTTTCTCCGCTATGGCTACACCTTC
CDR3 protein: CASSLRFLRYGYTF

D gene: -
J gene: TRBJ2-7
V gene: TRBV6-6
CDR3 DNA: TGTGCCAGCAGTATAAACTCCTACGAGCAGTACTTC
CDR3 protein: CASSINSYEQYF

D gene: -
J gene: TRBJ1-1
V gene: TRBV4-3
CDR3 DNA: TGCGCCAGCAGCCCCCTCAAGGGGCCCCAAGGTGGCACTGAAGCTTTCTTT
CDR3 protein: CASSPLKGPQGGTEAFF

D gene: TRBD1
J gene: TRBJ2-2
V gene: TRBV27
CDR3 DNA: TGTGCCAGCAGTTCCCGGACAGGGTCCGGGGAGCTGTTTTTT
CDR3 protein: CASSSRTGSGELFF

D gene: TRBD2
J gene: TRBJ2-3
V gene: TRBV6-5
CDR3 DNA: TGTGCCAGCAGCTTGACTAGCGGGAGGGGGCATACGCAGTATTTT
CDR3 protein: CASSLTSGRGHTQYF

D gene: -
J gene: TRBJ2-5
V gene: TRBV27
CDR3 DNA: TGTGCCAGCAGTTTATACCCCGGGGAGACCCAGTACTTC
CDR3 protein: CASSLYPGETQYF

D gene: -
J gene: TRBJ1-1
V gene: TRBV27
CDR3 DNA: TGTGCCAGCAGTTTAGGGGGGGGCCGGGGCACTGAAGCTTTCTTT
CDR3 protein: CASSLGGGRGTEAFF

D gene: -
J gene: TRBJ2-3
V gene: TRBV7-9
CDR3 DNA: TGTGCCGGAGCGGCCTTCGTAAGCACAGATACGCAGTATTTT
CDR3 protein: CAGAAFVSTDTQYF

D gene: TRBD2
J gene: TRBJ2-1
V gene: TRBV7-9
CDR3 DNA: TGTGCCAGCACCCAAATACTAGCGGGGCACAATGAGCAGTTCTTC
CDR3 protein: CASTQILAGHNEQFF

D gene: -
J gene: TRBJ2-7
V gene: TRBV11-1
CDR3 DNA: TGTGCCAGCAGCCAGCAGGGAAATACCGACGAGCAGTACTTC
CDR3 protein: CASSQQGNTDEQYF